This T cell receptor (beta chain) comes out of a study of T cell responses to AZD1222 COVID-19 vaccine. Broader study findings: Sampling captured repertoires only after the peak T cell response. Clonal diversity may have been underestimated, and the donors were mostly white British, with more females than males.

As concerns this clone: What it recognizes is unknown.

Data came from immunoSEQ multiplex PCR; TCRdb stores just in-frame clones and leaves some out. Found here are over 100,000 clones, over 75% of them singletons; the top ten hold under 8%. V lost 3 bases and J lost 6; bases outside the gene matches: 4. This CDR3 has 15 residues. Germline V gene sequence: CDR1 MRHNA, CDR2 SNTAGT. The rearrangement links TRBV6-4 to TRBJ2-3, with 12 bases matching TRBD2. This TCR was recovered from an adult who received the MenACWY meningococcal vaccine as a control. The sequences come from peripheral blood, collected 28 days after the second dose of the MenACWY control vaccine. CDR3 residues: CASSEGLAGRDTQYF. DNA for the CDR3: TGTGCCAGCAGTGAAGGACTAGCGGGAAGGGATACGCAGTATTTT.